This T cell receptor beta chain was captured in a study of cytomegalovirus exposure and HLA in healthy donors. Study-wide results and limits: A later examination showed that TCR association rates differed by HLA locus, with DRB1 most and HLA-C fewest. Reportedly, fewer N-insertions than the 666-donor mean appeared in an Asian-associated ancestry cluster in a later analysis. The availability of immune exposure information extended only to CMV serostatus.

The CDR3 totals 15 residues. Trimming took 4 bases from V and 8 from J; bases not matched to a gene: 13. Germline V gives CDR1 SGHAT, CDR2 FQDESV (reference sequence). PCR used 60 Vbeta primers and 13 Jbeta primers. Profiling relied on immunoSEQ multiplex PCR, and the TCRdb table lists in-frame clones only, not all of them. The sample records some 150,000 clones, around 64% being singletons. Unrecorded immune exposures were likely, despite nominal health at sampling. Worth noting for this clone: Its antigen remains unknown.

The receptor was isolated from a woman in her 30s in good health and CMV-seronegative. This chain links TRBV11-1 with TRBJ2-7; 8 bases fit TRBD2. The sequenced sample consisted of PBMCs. The CDR3 bases are TGTGCCAGCAGCTCATCCAGCGGGGGCCCTACGCAGCAGTACTTC. Protein: CASSSSSGGPTQQYF.